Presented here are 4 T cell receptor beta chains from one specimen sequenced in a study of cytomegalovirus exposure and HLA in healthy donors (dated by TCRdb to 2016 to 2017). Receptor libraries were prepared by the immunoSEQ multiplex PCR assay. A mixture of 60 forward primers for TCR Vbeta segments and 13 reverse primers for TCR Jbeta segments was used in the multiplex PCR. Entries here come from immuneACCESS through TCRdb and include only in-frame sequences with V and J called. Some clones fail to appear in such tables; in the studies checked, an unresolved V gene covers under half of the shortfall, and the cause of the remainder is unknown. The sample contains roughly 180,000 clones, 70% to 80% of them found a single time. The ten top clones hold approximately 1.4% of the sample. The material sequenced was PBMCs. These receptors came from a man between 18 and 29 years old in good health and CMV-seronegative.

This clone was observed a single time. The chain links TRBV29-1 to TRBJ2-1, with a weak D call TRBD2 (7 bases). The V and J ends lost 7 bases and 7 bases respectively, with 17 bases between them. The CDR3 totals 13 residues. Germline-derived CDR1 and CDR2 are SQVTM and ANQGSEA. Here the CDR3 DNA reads TGCAGCGCTACCAAGGGGGGGTTGAATGAGCAGTTCTTC. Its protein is CSATKGGLNEQFF.

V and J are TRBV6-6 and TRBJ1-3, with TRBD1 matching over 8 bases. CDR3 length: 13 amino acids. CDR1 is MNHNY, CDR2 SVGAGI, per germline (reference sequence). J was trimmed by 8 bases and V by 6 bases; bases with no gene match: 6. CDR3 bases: TGTGCCAGCAGGACACAGGGACAGGACACCATATATTTT. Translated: CASRTQGQDTIYF.

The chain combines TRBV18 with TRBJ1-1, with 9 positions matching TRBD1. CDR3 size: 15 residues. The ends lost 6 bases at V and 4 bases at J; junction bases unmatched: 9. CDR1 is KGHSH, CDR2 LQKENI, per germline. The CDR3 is CASSLTGTGLTEAFF. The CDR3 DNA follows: TGTGCCAGCTCCCTCACCGGGACAGGGCTCACTGAAGCTTTCTTT.

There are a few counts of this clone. Written as DNA, the CDR3 is TGTGCCAGCTCGCGAGAGAACTCCGGGACAGGGTCCGGGGAGCTGTTTTTT. Amino acid sequence: CASSRENSGTGSGELFF. This chain joins TRBV18 and TRBJ2-2, with 9 nucleotides matching TRBD1. In germline, CDR1 is KGHSH, CDR2 LQKENI. The CDR3 spans 17 residues. Trimming removed 6 bases from V and 6 bases from J; junction bases left unmatched: 14.